The text below deals with one TCR beta chain. This record comes from a study of T cells in Graves' hyperthyroidism and ophthalmopathy. It was RNA transcripts that yielded the amplified TCR beta CDR3 regions. A set of HTBI primers served as the primers for a first-round RT-PCR of the TCR CDR3. TCRdb reanalysed the multiplex PCR reads using MiXCR and keeps one entry per CDR3 protein. The table lists 500,000 to 600,000 distinct CDR3 sequences, roughly 21% of them singletons. From germline, CDR1 is MDHEN and CDR2 SYDVKM. This CDR3 is built from 18 residues. Trimming cost V 3 bases and J 5 bases, with 22 bases left between them. Diagnoses were made from clinical symptoms, serum measures (thyroxine and TRAb), thyroid ultrasound and orbital computed tomography.

The rearrangement joins TRBV28 to TRBJ2-2; either TRBD1 or TRBD2 may supply D (6 bases each). This TCR was sampled from a man aged 35 to 55 with Graves' ophthalmopathy. The source material was blood. The CDR3 here is CASSFIPLGGFYTGELFF. CDR3 nucleotide sequence: TGTGCCAGCAGTTTCATCCCGTTGGGGGGCTTCTATACCGGGGAGCTGTTTTTT.